Following are 3 T cell receptor beta chains from one sample sequenced in a study of T cells in Graves' hyperthyroidism and ophthalmopathy. TCR beta CDR3 sequences were amplified from RNA transcripts. Initially, a first-round RT-PCR of the TCR CDR3 employed the HTBI primer set. TCRdb itself ran the multiplex PCR reads through MiXCR, one entry per CDR3 protein. In the table there are approximately 600,000 distinct CDR3 sequences, around 15% of which are singletons. Sequencing input: blood. These receptors were obtained from a woman in her twenties or thirties with Graves' hyperthyroidism.

In this sample, this clonotype turned up a few times. V is TRBV6-2 or TRBV6-3 and J is TRBJ1-5, with a weak D call TRBD1 (6 bases). V was pared by 6 bases and J by 10 bases, with 19 bases between. The CDR3 has 14 amino acids. In germline, CDR1 is MNHEY, CDR2 SVGEGT. CDR3 sequence: CASSEDRVNRPQHF. DNA of the CDR3: TGTGCCAGCAGCGAGGACAGAGTCAATCGACCCCAGCATTTT.

In this sample, this clonotype turned up a few times. The rearrangement joins TRBV20-1 to TRBJ2-1; TRBD2 matches at 13 bases. The germline gives CDR1 DFQATT, CDR2 SNEGSKA (reference sequence). This CDR3 is built from 15 residues. The ends lost 6 bases at V and 7 bases at J; junction bases unmatched: 9. CDR3 residues: CSAEGGLAGMNEQFF. The CDR3 DNA sequence: TGCAGTGCGGAGGGGGGACTAGCGGGAATGAATGAGCAGTTCTTC.

This clonotype appeared a few times. The J gene is TRBJ1-5, the V gene TRBV6-2 or TRBV6-3; 7 nucleotides align to TRBD1. Germline CDR1 and CDR2: MNHEY and SVGEGT. CDR3 size: 18 residues. The V gene end was trimmed by 2 bases and the J gene end by 0 bases; junction bases not matched to a gene: 10. CDR3 loop: CASSYLGTEHYSNQPQHF. As DNA, the CDR3 is TGTGCCAGCAGTTACCTCGGGACAGAACATTATAGCAATCAGCCCCAGCATTTT.